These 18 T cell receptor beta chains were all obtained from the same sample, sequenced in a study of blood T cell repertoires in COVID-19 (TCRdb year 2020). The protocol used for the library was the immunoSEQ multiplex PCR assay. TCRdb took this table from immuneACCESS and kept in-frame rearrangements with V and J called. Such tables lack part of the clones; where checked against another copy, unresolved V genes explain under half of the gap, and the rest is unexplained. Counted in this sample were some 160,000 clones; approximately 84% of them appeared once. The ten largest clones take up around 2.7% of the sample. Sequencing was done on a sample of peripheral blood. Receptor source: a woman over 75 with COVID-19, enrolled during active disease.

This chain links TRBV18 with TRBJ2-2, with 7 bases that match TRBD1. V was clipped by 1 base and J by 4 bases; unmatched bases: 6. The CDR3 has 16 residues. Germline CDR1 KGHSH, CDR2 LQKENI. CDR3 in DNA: TGTGCCAGCTCACCACGGGACAGACCAATCACCGGGGAGCTGTTTTTT. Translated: CASSPRDRPITGELFF.

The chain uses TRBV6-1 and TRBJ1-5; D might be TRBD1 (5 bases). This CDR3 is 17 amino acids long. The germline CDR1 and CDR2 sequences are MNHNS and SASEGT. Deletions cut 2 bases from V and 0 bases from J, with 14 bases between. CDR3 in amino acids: CASSERDGSYSNQPQHF. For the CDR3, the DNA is TGTGCCAGCAGTGAAAGGGACGGGAGCTATAGCAATCAGCCCCAGCATTTT.

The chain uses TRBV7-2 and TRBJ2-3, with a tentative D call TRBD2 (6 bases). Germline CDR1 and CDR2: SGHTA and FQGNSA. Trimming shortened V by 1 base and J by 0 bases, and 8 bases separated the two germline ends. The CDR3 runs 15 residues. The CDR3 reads CASSLDRGSTDTQYF. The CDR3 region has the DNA TGTGCCAGCAGCTTAGATCGGGGGAGCACAGATACGCAGTATTTT.

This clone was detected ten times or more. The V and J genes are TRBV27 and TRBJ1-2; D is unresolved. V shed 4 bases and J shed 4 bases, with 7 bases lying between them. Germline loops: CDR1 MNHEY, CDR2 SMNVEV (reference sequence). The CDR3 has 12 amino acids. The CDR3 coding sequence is TGTGCCAGCAGTTCTTCACTCTATGGCTACACCTTC. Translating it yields CASSSSLYGYTF.

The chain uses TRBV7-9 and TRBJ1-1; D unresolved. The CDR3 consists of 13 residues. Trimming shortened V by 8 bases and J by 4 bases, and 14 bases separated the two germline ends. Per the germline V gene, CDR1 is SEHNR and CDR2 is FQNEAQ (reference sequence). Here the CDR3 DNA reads TGTGCCAGCGGTACCTACCGAGCCACTGAAGCTTTCTTT. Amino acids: CASGTYRATEAFF.

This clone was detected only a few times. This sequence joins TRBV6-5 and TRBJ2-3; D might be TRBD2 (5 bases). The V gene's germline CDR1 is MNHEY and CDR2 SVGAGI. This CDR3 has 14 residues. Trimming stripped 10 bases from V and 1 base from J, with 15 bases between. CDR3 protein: CATSVGEGTDTQYF. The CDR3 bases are TGTGCCACCTCCGTGGGAGAAGGCACAGATACGCAGTATTTT.

The CDR3 region has the DNA TGTGCCAGCAGCCAAGGGAAAAACAGGGTCACTGAAGCTTTCTTT. As protein: CASSQGKNRVTEAFF. This chain uses TRBV14 with TRBJ1-1; D perhaps matches TRBD1 (6 bases). This CDR3 is 15 amino acids long. Per the germline V gene, CDR1 is SGHDN and CDR2 is FVKESK. Trimming left V 1 base short and J 4 bases short, with 13 bases between.

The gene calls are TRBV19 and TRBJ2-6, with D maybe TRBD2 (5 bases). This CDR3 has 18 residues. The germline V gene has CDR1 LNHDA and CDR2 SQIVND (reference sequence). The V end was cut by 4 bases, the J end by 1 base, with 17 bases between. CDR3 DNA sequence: TGTGCCAGTAGTAGATGGGGATCGGGGTGGTCTGGGGCCAACGTCCTGACTTTC. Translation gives CASSRWGSGWSGANVLTF.

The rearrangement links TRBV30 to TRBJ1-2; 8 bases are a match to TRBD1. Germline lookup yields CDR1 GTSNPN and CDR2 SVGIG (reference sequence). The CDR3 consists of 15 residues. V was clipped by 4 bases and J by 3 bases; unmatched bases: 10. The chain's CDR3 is CAWTMDRVGDYGYTF. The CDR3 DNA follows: TGTGCCTGGACCATGGACAGGGTGGGAGACTATGGCTACACCTTC.

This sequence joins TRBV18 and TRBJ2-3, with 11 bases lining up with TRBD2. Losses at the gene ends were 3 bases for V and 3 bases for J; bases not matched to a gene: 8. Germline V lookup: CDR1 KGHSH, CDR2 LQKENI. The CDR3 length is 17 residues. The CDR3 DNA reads TGTGCCAGCTCACCGCTTATAGCGGGGGGGCCGACAGATACGCAGTATTTT. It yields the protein CASSPLIAGGPTDTQYF.

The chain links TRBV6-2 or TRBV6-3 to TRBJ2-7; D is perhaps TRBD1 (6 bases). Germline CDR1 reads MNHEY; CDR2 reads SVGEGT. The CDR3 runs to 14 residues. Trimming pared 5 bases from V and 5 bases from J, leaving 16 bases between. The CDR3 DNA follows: TGTGCCAGCAGTCGCCGGGACCAGGGGCACGAGCAGTACTTC. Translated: CASSRRDQGHEQYF.

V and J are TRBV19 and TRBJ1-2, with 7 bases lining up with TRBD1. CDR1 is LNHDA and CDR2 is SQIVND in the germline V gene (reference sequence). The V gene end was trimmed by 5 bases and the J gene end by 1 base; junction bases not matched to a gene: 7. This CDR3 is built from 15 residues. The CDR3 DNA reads TGTGCCAGTAGTCCGCGACAGGGCTATAACTATGGCTACACCTTC. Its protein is CASSPRQGYNYGYTF.

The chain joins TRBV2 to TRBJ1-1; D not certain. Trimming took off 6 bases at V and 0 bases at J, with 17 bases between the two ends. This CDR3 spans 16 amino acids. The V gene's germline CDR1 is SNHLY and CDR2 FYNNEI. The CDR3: CASSPRVPKLNTEAFF. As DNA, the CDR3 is TGTGCCAGCAGCCCCCGGGTCCCAAAGTTGAACACTGAAGCTTTCTTT.

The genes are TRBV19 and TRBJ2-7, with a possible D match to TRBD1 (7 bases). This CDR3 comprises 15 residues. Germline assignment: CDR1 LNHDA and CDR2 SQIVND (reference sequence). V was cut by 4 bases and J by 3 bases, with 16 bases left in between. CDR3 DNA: TGTGCCAGTAGTACACCGGGGGACAGCAACTACGAGCAGTACTTC. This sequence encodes CASSTPGDSNYEQYF.

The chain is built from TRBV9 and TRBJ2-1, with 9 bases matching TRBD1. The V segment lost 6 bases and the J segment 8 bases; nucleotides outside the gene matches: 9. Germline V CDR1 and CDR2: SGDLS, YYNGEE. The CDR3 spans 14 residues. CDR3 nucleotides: TGTGCCAGCAACCGGGACAGGGAATGGGATGAGCAGTTCTTC. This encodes CASNRDREWDEQFF.

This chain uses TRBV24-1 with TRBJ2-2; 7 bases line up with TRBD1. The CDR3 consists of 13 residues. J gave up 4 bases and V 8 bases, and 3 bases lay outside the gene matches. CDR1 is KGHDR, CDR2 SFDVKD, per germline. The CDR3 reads CATKGGPTGELFF. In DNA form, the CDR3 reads TGTGCCACCAAAGGGGGCCCCACCGGGGAGCTGTTTTTT.

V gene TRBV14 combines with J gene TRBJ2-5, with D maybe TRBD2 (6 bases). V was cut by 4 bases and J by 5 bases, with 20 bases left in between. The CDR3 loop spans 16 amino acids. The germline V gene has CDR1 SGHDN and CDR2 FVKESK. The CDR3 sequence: CASSPGLAWVGETQYF. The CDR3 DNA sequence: TGTGCCAGCAGCCCGGGACTCGCTTGGGTCGGTGAGACCCAGTACTTC. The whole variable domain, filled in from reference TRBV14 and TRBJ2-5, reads EAGVTQFPSHSVIEKGQTVTLRCDPISGHDNLYWYRRVMGKEIKFLLHFVKESKQDESGMPNNRFLAERTGGTYSTLKVQPAELEDSGVYFCASSPGLAWVGETQYFGPGTRLLVL.

CDR3 in amino acids: CASSLLLEQYF. In DNA, the CDR3 is TGTGCCAGCAGCTTACTTTTGGAGCAGTACTTC. V usage is TRBV11-1 and J usage is TRBJ2-7, with no clear D. The CDR3 covers 11 residues. The ends were cut back, 2 bases at V and 7 bases at J, with 6 bases in the middle. The germline CDR1 and CDR2 sequences are SGHAT and FQDESV (reference sequence).